The 11 T cell receptor beta chains listed next were all sequenced from one sample in a study of T-cell reconstitution after alpha-beta-depleted transplantation in children. TCRbeta library construction was performed incorporating unique molecular identifiers. TCRdb analysed the PCR reads with MiXCR anew, one entry per CDR3 protein. The table records hundreds of thousands of distinct CDR3 sequences, around 7.8% of them present only once. The specimen comprised PBMCs, mostly from graft donor cells, sampled 180 days after TCRalphabeta/CD19-depleted stem cell transplant. The receptors originated from a male patient aged 10-17 years who had a stem cell transplant for acute lymphoblastic leukemia, so the T cells may come from the graft donor.

This clonotype has a count of ten or more. The rearrangement joins TRBV9 to TRBJ2-5, with no clear D. The germline V and J ends were trimmed by 0 bases and 5 bases, with 11 bases remaining between them. This CDR3 region has 14 residues. Germline V gene data show CDR1 as SGDLS and CDR2 as YYNGEE. CDR3 protein: CASSVAHRGETQYF. The CDR3 coding sequence is TGTGCCAGCAGCGTAGCTCATAGAGGCGAGACCCAGTACTTC.

This clonotype showed up many times. The V gene is TRBV11-2, the J gene TRBJ2-1; 11 positions match TRBD2. Germline values: CDR1 SGHAT, CDR2 FQNNGV. Trimming cost V 0 bases and J 2 bases; bases outside gene matches: 3. The CDR3 runs 17 residues. CDR3 residues: CASSLDLSGRAYNEQFF. The CDR3 bases are TGTGCCAGCAGCTTAGATCTTAGCGGGAGGGCCTACAATGAGCAGTTCTTC.

This clonotype was detected many times. V is TRBV27 and J is TRBJ2-2; D is perhaps TRBD2 (6 bases). The CDR3 runs to 14 residues. Per germline, CDR1 MNHEY and CDR2 SMNVEV (reference sequence). The ends were cut back, 2 bases at V and 6 bases at J, with 10 bases in the middle. The CDR3 sequence: CASSLRGAPGELFF. The CDR3, as DNA: TGTGCCAGCAGTTTACGCGGGGCACCCGGGGAGCTGTTTTTT.

With regard to this clonotype: A much bigger clone sits one base away, suggesting this may be a read error. The V call is TRBV5-1, the J call TRBJ2-7; tentative D call: TRBD2 (5 bases). Germline V CDR1 and CDR2: SGHRS, YFSETQ. With 0 bases removed from V and 12 bases from J, the gap between germline ends came to 16 bases. The CDR3 sequence is 13 residues long. CDR3 nucleotides: TGCGCCAGCAGCTTGGTAACGAGGGTGTTGCCGTACTTC. It specifies CASSLVTRVLPYF.

With respect to this clonotype: Possible read error: a much larger clone is one base away. This chain connects TRBV10-3 to TRBJ1-1; the D is unclear. This CDR3 is 13 amino acids long. CDR1 is ENHRY and CDR2 is SYGVKD in the germline V gene. The CDR3 DNA is TGTTTGTCCGCCCTCGCTATGAACACTGAAGCTTTCTTT. It yields the protein CLSALAMNTEAFF.

This clonotype was detected many times. This chain links TRBV27 with TRBJ2-5, with 12 positions matching TRBD2. Germline CDR1 is MNHEY and CDR2 is SMNVEV (reference sequence). The ends lost 7 bases at V and 2 bases at J; junction bases unmatched: 8. The CDR3 spans 16 residues. Here the CDR3 reads CASNPLGLAGQETQYF. The CDR3 coding sequence is TGTGCCAGCAACCCTTTGGGACTAGCGGGTCAAGAGACCCAGTACTTC.

This clonotype was observed many times. The rearrangement joins TRBV9 to TRBJ2-1; 10 positions agree with TRBD2. The CDR3 runs to 18 residues. CDR1 and CDR2 (germline): SGDLS, YYNGEE. V was pared by 4 bases and J by 9 bases, with 19 bases of the junction left unmatched. CDR3 protein: CASSPKPPTSGMWSEQFF. As DNA, the CDR3 is TGTGCCAGCAGCCCAAAGCCCCCTACTAGCGGGATGTGGAGTGAGCAGTTCTTC.

This clonotype came up many times. The CDR3 reads CASSQEPGLLNEQFF. The CDR3, as DNA: TGTGCCAGCAGCCAAGAACCAGGGCTCTTGAATGAGCAGTTCTTC. V usage is TRBV3-1 and J usage is TRBJ2-1, with TRBD1 as a possible D gene (5 bases). CDR3 size: 15 residues. Deletions cut 0 bases from V and 7 bases from J, with 13 bases between. Germline V gives CDR1 LGHDT, CDR2 YNNKEL (reference sequence).

As to this clonotype: A read error may explain this, as a much larger clone is one base away. The CDR3 is CVTWGGVPDEQYF. The CDR3 DNA reads as TGTGTCACCTGGGGGGGGGTACCGGACGAGCAGTACTTC. The chain uses TRBV6-1 and TRBJ2-7; 7 bases agree with TRBD2. CDR3 length: 13 residues. Germline assignment: CDR1 MNHNS and CDR2 SASEGT.

This clonotype was observed at least ten times. V usage is TRBV5-1 and J usage is TRBJ1-5; D is possibly TRBD1 (5 bases). CDR3 length equals 16 residues. V was cut by 1 base and J by 0 bases, with 11 bases left in between. Germline V lookup: CDR1 SGHRS, CDR2 YFSETQ. CDR3 region: CASSLSGTDSNQPQHF. The CDR3 DNA sequence: TGCGCCAGCAGCTTGTCCGGGACGGATAGCAATCAGCCCCAGCATTTT. The full variable domain, with the rest looked up from reference TRBV5-1 and TRBJ1-5, is KAGVTQTPRYLIKTRGQQVTLSCSPISGHRSVSWYQQTPGQGLQFLFEYFSETQRNKGNFPGRFSGRQFSNSRSEMNVSTLELGDSALYLCASSLSGTDSNQPQHFGDGTRLSIL.

At least ten counts were recorded for this clonotype. This rearrangement joins TRBV20-1 to TRBJ1-2; D not resolved. V was clipped by 3 bases and J by 4 bases, with 15 bases between them. CDR1 and CDR2 (germline): DFQATT, SNEGSKA (reference sequence). CDR3 length: 14 amino acids. The CDR3 here is CSASYEVGGYGYTF. CDR3 sequence (DNA): TGCAGTGCTAGTTACGAGGTGGGCGGCTATGGCTACACCTTC.